This is a list of T cell receptor beta chains from one sample in a study of blood T cell repertoires in COVID-19. Measured with immunoSEQ multiplex PCR; TCRdb has only the in-frame clones, and not every one. The sample includes approximately 160,000 clones, around 80% of them seen just once. Sequenced sample: peripheral blood. The source is a man aged 55 to 70 with acute or convalescent COVID-19. Both conserved end residues are part of each CDR3. The D gene is left open where the match is weak. A clone size is listed for some rows: how often the clone was seen (once, few, many), or a class if it is expanded.

v_call,j_call,clone_size,d_call,cdr3_nt,cdr3_aa
TRBV6-6,TRBJ1-4,-,-,TGTGCCAGCAGTTCTACGACGGCAGGTGGGAGTGAAAAACTGTTTTTT,CASSSTTAGGSEKLFF
TRBV21-1,TRBJ1-5,-,-,TGTGCCAGCAGCAATCCTAATCAGCCCCAGCATTTT,CASSNPNQPQHF
TRBV27,TRBJ2-3,-,-,TGTGCCAGCAGGCCCTCCTACGCCGGGACTTATACCGGTGATACGCAGTATTTT,CASRPSYAGTYTGDTQYF
TRBV6-1,TRBJ1-5,-,TRBD1,TGTGCCAGCAGTGAATCGGCCGGACAGGGGTGGATAAATCAGCCCCAGCATTTT,CASSESAGQGWINQPQHF
TRBV2,TRBJ2-5,-,-,TGTGCCAGCGAACTTCAAGAGACCCAGTACTTC,CASELQETQYF
TRBV7-2,TRBJ2-3,-,TRBD1,TGTGCCAGCAGACCCGGGACAGGGATAAATGAAGGGACAGATACGCAGTATTTT,CASRPGTGINEGTDTQYF
TRBV3-1/TRBV3-2,TRBJ1-2,once,-,TGTGCCAGCAGCTCATCCCCCAACTATGGCTACACCTTC,CASSSSPNYGYTF
TRBV24-1,TRBJ1-1,-,-,TGTGCCACCAAAGGACTGACAACTGAAGCTTTCTTT,CATKGLTTEAFF
TRBV25-1,TRBJ1-3,-,-,TGTGCCAGCAGTGAATCAGGGTACAACACCATATATTTT,CASSESGYNTIYF
TRBV3-1/TRBV3-2,TRBJ2-2,-,TRBD1,TGTGCCAGCACCCGACAGGGCTTCAACGGGGAGCTGTTTTTT,CASTRQGFNGELFF
TRBV7-3,TRBJ2-3,-,-,TGTGCCAGCAGTCCAGGAGGGGGCGCGGCAGATACGCAGTATTTT,CASSPGGGAADTQYF
TRBV3-1/TRBV3-2,TRBJ1-3,-,-,TGTGCCAGCAGCCATTATACAGGGTCTGGAAACACCATATATTTT,CASSHYTGSGNTIYF
TRBV7-8,TRBJ2-1,-,-,TGTGCCAGCAGCCTCGGGACCGGGGGAGGTTCTGACAATGAGCAGTTCTTC,CASSLGTGGGSDNEQFF
TRBV5-1,TRBJ2-5,-,TRBD1,TGCGCCAGCAGCCGGGACAGGGAAGAGACCCAGTACTTC,CASSRDREETQYF
TRBV4-1,TRBJ2-6,-,TRBD2,TGCGCCAGCCATGCGGGAGCGAGCTCTGGGGCCAACGTCCTGACTTTC,CASHAGASSGANVLTF
TRBV5-4,TRBJ2-5,-,-,TGTGCCAGCAGCATTCAGGTCAGGCAAGAGACCCAGTACTTC,CASSIQVRQETQYF
TRBV2,TRBJ1-3,-,-,TGTGCCAGCAGCGTCAGTCGCGGCTCTGGAAACACCATATATTTT,CASSVSRGSGNTIYF
TRBV15,TRBJ2-3,-,TRBD1,TGTGCCACCAGCCGCGGACAGGGTACAGATACGCAGTATTTT,CATSRGQGTDTQYF
TRBV30,TRBJ1-1,-,-,TGTGCCTGGGGACACGGGACTGAAGCTTTCTTT,CAWGHGTEAFF
TRBV9,TRBJ1-2,-,-,TGTGCCAGCAGCGCCGCCGGGGGGGGACATGAGGGCTACACCTTC,CASSAAGGGHEGYTF
TRBV18,TRBJ2-7,many,-,TGTGCCAGCTCATCTCAAAGCGACTACGAGCAGTACTTC,CASSSQSDYEQYF
TRBV2,TRBJ2-2,-,-,TGTGCCAGCAAAGAGGGGGTCAACACCGGGGAGCTGTTTTTT,CASKEGVNTGELFF
TRBV7-3,TRBJ2-3,-,TRBD1,TGTGCCAGCAGCCCCGGGACAGGAGGGTATACGCAGTATTTT,CASSPGTGGYTQYF
TRBV3-1/TRBV3-2,TRBJ1-2,-,-,TGTGCCAGCAGCCAAATGGGGCTTACTGGCTACACCTTC,CASSQMGLTGYTF
TRBV11-3,TRBJ2-1,-,-,TGTGCCAGCAGCTTAGGAGGGACTCAGATCGGGAATGAGCAGTTCTTC,CASSLGGTQIGNEQFF
TRBV11-2,TRBJ2-1,-,-,TGTGCCAGCAGCCCAGGGGTCCCTGAGCAGTTCTTC,CASSPGVPEQFF
TRBV4-1,TRBJ1-6,-,TRBD1,TGCGCCAGCAGCCAAGTCGGATCGGACAGGCCGATTACACCCCTCCACTTT,CASSQVGSDRPITPLHF
TRBV5-4,TRBJ1-1,-,-,TGTGCCAGCAGCTTACAGGGATATAAGAACACTGAAGCTTTCTTT,CASSLQGYKNTEAFF
TRBV19,TRBJ1-5,-,TRBD1,TGTGCCAGTAGTACAAGACAGGGTTATAGCAATCAGCCCCAGCATTTT,CASSTRQGYSNQPQHF
TRBV3-1/TRBV3-2,TRBJ2-1,-,TRBD2,TGTGCCAGCAGCCTCCGGACTAGCGGGGGGGCAGGTGAGCAGTTCTTC,CASSLRTSGGAGEQFF
TRBV18,TRBJ2-7,-,TRBD1,TGTGCCAGCTCACCGACAGGGTTCCCCTACGAGCAGTACTTC,CASSPTGFPYEQYF
TRBV7-8,TRBJ1-5,-,-,TGTGCCAGCAGCTTGTCAGGGGCCACAAGCAATCAGCCCCAGCATTTT,CASSLSGATSNQPQHF
TRBV11-3,TRBJ2-7,-,TRBD1,TGTGCCAGCAGCCGGACAGGTGGTGGCGAGCAGTACTTC,CASSRTGGGEQYF
TRBV5-4,TRBJ2-7,once,TRBD1,TGTGCCAGCAGCTTTCCTCCGGGACAGGGGTCCTACGAGCAGTACTTC,CASSFPPGQGSYEQYF
TRBV4-3,TRBJ2-6,-,-,TGCGCCAGCAGCCAAGCCTCCCCCAACATCGAGGTTATAGGGGCCAACGTCCTGACTTTC,CASSQASPNIEVIGANVLTF
TRBV7-8,TRBJ2-3,-,-,TGTGCCAGCAGCTTGCACCAAGGAGGGACCTACACAGATACGCAGTATTTT,CASSLHQGGTYTDTQYF
TRBV18,TRBJ2-1,few,-,TGTGCCAGCTCATCCTCTCCCACTTCTTCGGAGCAGTTCTTC,CASSSSPTSSEQFF
TRBV7-3,TRBJ2-1,few,-,TGTGCCAGCAGTCTATCACAGGGCAATGAGCAGTTCTTC,CASSLSQGNEQFF
TRBV24-1,TRBJ1-5,-,-,TGTGCCACCAGTGATTTAGCCGATCCGGGTCCTTATAGCAATCAGCCCCAGCATTTT,CATSDLADPGPYSNQPQHF
TRBV18,TRBJ2-7,-,TRBD1,TGTGCCAGCTCACCAGGGACAGGGGGATCCTACGAGCAGTACTTC,CASSPGTGGSYEQYF
TRBV12-3/TRBV12-4,TRBJ1-1,-,TRBD1,TGTGCCAGCAGTAGAAGACAGGGGGGGATTGCTTTCTTT,CASSRRQGGIAFF
TRBV5-4,TRBJ2-5,-,-,TGTGCCAGCAGCCCCGGGGGAGTCGCCGAGACCCAGTACTTC,CASSPGGVAETQYF
TRBV4-3,TRBJ2-3,-,-,TGCGCCAGCAGCCAAGATAGTCGGACAGATACGCAGTATTTT,CASSQDSRTDTQYF
TRBV5-6,TRBJ2-7,-,-,TGTGCCAGCAGCTTGGTCGACAGCTACGAGCAGTACTTC,CASSLVDSYEQYF
TRBV9,TRBJ1-1,few,TRBD1,TGTGCCAGCAGCGCTACAGGGGGCACTGAAGCTTTCTTT,CASSATGGTEAFF
TRBV25-1,TRBJ2-1,-,TRBD1,TGTGCCAGCAGTAACAGGGGGACGAACAATGAGCAGTTCTTC,CASSNRGTNNEQFF
TRBV14,TRBJ2-1,-,-,TGTGCCAGCAGCCAAGAAAACAGGCTCTCCTACAATGAGCAGTTCTTC,CASSQENRLSYNEQFF
TRBV11-2,TRBJ2-7,-,TRBD1,TGTGCCAGCAGCGACTCCGGGACAGGGTGGCACGAGCAGTACTTC,CASSDSGTGWHEQYF
TRBV12-3/TRBV12-4,TRBJ1-1,once,-,TGTGCCAGCAGTTTGCAGGGGACCACTGAAGCTTTCTTT,CASSLQGTTEAFF
TRBV7-2,TRBJ2-3,few,TRBD1,TGTGCCAGCAGCTTAGGGGGGACAGGAGACAATACGCAGTATTTT,CASSLGGTGDNTQYF
TRBV11-2,TRBJ2-7,-,TRBD1,TGTGCCAGCAGCTCGGACAGGGGAAGGGGCGAGCAGTACTTC,CASSSDRGRGEQYF
TRBV2,TRBJ1-1,-,-,TGTGCCAGCAGGCGAGAGAACACTGAAGCTTTCTTT,CASRRENTEAFF
TRBV7-3,TRBJ2-7,-,TRBD1,TGTGCCAGCAGCTCATCACAGGGGGGCGAGCAGTACTTC,CASSSSQGGEQYF